A single sample gave rise to the 12 T cell receptor beta chains below, sequenced in a study of blood T cell repertoires in COVID-19. The method was immunoSEQ multiplex PCR; TCRdb's version includes in-frame clones alone and lacks a portion of them. The sample lists about 260,000 clones, 80% to 90% occurring once. The sample comprised peripheral blood. The source of these receptors is a woman aged 40 to 49 who had recovered from COVID-19.

This chain links TRBV7-2 with TRBJ1-2, with TRBD1 identical over 7 bases. CDR3 size: 13 residues. CDR1 is SGHTA and CDR2 is FQGNSA in the germline V gene. With V trimmed by 5 bases and J by 8 bases, 8 bases remained unmatched. The CDR3 is CASSVQGTLGYTF. CDR3 nucleotide sequence: TGTGCCAGCAGCGTACAGGGGACGTTGGGCTACACCTTC.

The table lists this clone with a few counts. The chain employs TRBV14 and TRBJ2-1; TRBD2 agrees at 8 bases. In germline, CDR1 is SGHDN, CDR2 FVKESK. CDR3 length: 15 residues. V was clipped by 1 base and J by 1 base; unmatched bases: 0. The CDR3 nucleotides are TGTGCCAGCAGCCAAGGCGGGGGGTCCTACAATGAGCAGTTCTTC. It translates to CASSQGGGSYNEQFF.

The chain joins TRBV6-2 or TRBV6-3 to TRBJ2-2; D not resolved. The CDR3 consists of 13 residues. Germline CDR1 MNHEY, CDR2 SVGEGT. V was pared by 2 bases and J by 7 bases, with 8 bases between. CDR3 DNA: TGTGCCAGCAGTTACGTCGAGTACGGGGAGCTGTTTTTT. As protein: CASSYVEYGELFF.

This chain joins TRBV3-1 (or the pseudogene TRBV3-2) and TRBJ2-5, with a weak D call TRBD2 (6 bases). Germline V gene lookup returns CDR1 LGHDT and CDR2 YNNKEL (reference sequence). CDR3 size: 16 residues. Deletions cut 5 bases from V and 1 base from J, with 17 bases between. The CDR3 is CASSSITTSTQETQYF. The CDR3 DNA sequence: TGTGCCAGCAGCTCTATCACGACTAGTACCCAAGAGACCCAGTACTTC.

The chain uses TRBV4-1 and TRBJ1-5; TRBD1 is a possible D gene (5 bases). The CDR3 runs to 16 residues. Germline V gene data show CDR1 as MGHRA and CDR2 as YSYEKL. The V end was cut by 0 bases, the J end by 6 bases, with 15 bases between. CDR3 amino acids: CASSQEPREGGQPQHF. The CDR3 region has the DNA TGCGCCAGCAGCCAAGAGCCCAGGGAGGGTGGTCAGCCCCAGCATTTT.

CDR3 DNA: TGTGCCAGTAGTACGTTGGGACTTCGCGAAGGCTACACCTTC. It codes for CASSTLGLREGYTF. The gene calls are TRBV19 and TRBJ1-2, with a weak D call TRBD1 (5 bases). Trimming removed 4 bases at V and 8 bases at J, with 17 bases between. CDR1 and CDR2 (germline): LNHDA, SQIVND (reference sequence). CDR3 length: 14 residues.

The chain uses TRBV2 and TRBJ2-1, with 13 bases lining up with TRBD2. The CDR3 spans 15 residues. Germline V CDR1 and CDR2: SNHLY, FYNNEI. The V segment lost 6 bases and the J segment 4 bases; nucleotides outside the gene matches: 3. The CDR3 sequence: CASSRLAGGYNEQFF. The DNA of the CDR3 is TGTGCCAGCAGCCGACTAGCGGGGGGTTACAATGAGCAGTTCTTC. Supplemented by reference TRBV2 and TRBJ2-1, the full variable domain reads EPEVTQTPSHQVTQMGQEVILRCVPISNHLYFYWYRQILGQKVEFLVSFYNNEISEKSEIFDDQFSVERPDGSNFTLKIRSTKLEDSAMYFCASSRLAGGYNEQFFGPGTRLTVL.

CDR3 loop: CASSPRRGTSYGYTF. As DNA, the CDR3 is TGTGCCAGCAGCCCTCGTAGGGGGACTAGCTATGGCTACACCTTC. V is TRBV7-2 and J is TRBJ1-2, with D perhaps matching TRBD1 (6 bases). The germline V gene encodes CDR1 SGHTA and CDR2 FQGNSA. V lost 5 bases and J lost 4, with 17 bases in between. The CDR3 length is 15 residues.

This chain uses TRBV11-2 with TRBJ2-2; 8 positions match TRBD2. V was clipped by 5 bases and J by 6 bases; unmatched bases: 11. The CDR3 runs 16 residues. In germline, CDR1 is SGHAT, CDR2 FQNNGV. This chain's CDR3 is CASSPTSGGLAGELFF. CDR3 nucleotide sequence: TGTGCCAGCAGCCCCACTAGCGGAGGACTGGCCGGGGAGCTGTTTTTT.

The chain links TRBV10-1 to TRBJ1-6, with 9 bases aligning to TRBD1. The V segment lost 6 bases and the J segment 9 bases; nucleotides outside the gene matches: 6. Germline assignment: CDR1 WNHNN and CDR2 SYGVQD (reference sequence). This CDR3 has 14 residues. The CDR3 DNA is TGCGCCAGCAGCCCGGGACAGGGAGGTTCACCCCTCCACTTT. Encoded protein: CASSPGQGGSPLHF.

V is TRBV7-2 and J is TRBJ2-3; TRBD1 might be the D (6 bases). The germline V and J ends were trimmed by 1 base and 6 bases, with 14 bases remaining between them. The CDR3 runs 15 residues. CDR1 is SGHTA and CDR2 is FQGNSA in the germline V gene. In DNA form, the CDR3 reads TGTGCCAGCAGCTTAGACGGGCAAAGGGGGGATACGCAGTATTTT. Protein sequence: CASSLDGQRGDTQYF.

This clone was observed a few times. The chain links TRBV2 to TRBJ1-2; no definite D call. Trimming left V 7 bases short and J 8 bases short, with 20 bases between. The CDR3 totals 14 residues. CDR1 is SNHLY and CDR2 is FYNNEI in the germline V gene. Here the CDR3 DNA reads TGTGCCAGCATCCAACCTTCAGGAAATTCAGGCTACACCTTC. Protein sequence: CASIQPSGNSGYTF.